Below are 5 T cell receptor beta chains sequenced from a single sample in a study of blood T cell repertoires in COVID-19. Method: immunoSEQ multiplex PCR; TCRdb's copy keeps in-frame clones and lacks some. The repertoire holds about 230,000 clones, with roughly 86% as singletons. The specimen sequenced was peripheral blood. The source of these receptors is an older woman with acute or convalescent COVID-19.

On this clone itself: The same CDR3 is also encoded by other DNA sequences in this sample. The V and J genes are TRBV19 and TRBJ1-1, with D unresolved. The CDR3 is made up of 13 amino acids. Germline CDR1 reads LNHDA; CDR2 reads SQIVND (reference sequence). Trimming took off 3 bases at V and 1 base at J, with 6 bases between the two ends. This CDR3 is CASSMGGNTEAFF. In DNA form, the CDR3 reads TGTGCCAGTAGTATGGGAGGGAACACTGAAGCTTTCTTT.

The rearrangement uses TRBV4-2 and TRBJ1-5; D ambiguous. The CDR3 has 15 amino acids. Trimming removed 1 base from V and 5 bases from J, with 12 bases in between. In germline, CDR1 is LGHNA, CDR2 YNFKEQ. CDR3 sequence reads: CASSQGNSQYQPQHF. CDR3 nucleotides: TGTGCCAGCAGCCAAGGCAACAGCCAATATCAGCCCCAGCATTTT.

V usage is TRBV19 and J usage is TRBJ1-1; 8 nucleotides match TRBD1. Germline trimming cut 4 bases from V and 5 bases from J; bases unmatched to any gene: 12. Looked up from germline, CDR1 is LNHDA and CDR2 is SQIVND (reference sequence). This CDR3 contains 16 residues. CDR3 protein: CASSKRQGATMTEAFF. The CDR3 DNA is TGTGCCAGTAGTAAACGGCAGGGGGCGACCATGACTGAAGCTTTCTTT.

Here the CDR3 reads CASSERVGRDAYEQYF. The DNA for the CDR3 is TGCGCCAGCAGTGAGAGGGTAGGGCGGGATGCCTACGAGCAGTACTTC. The V and J genes are TRBV10-1 and TRBJ2-7, with a possible D match to TRBD2 (6 bases). The CDR3 spans 16 residues. V gave up 2 bases and J gave up 2 bases, with 16 bases separating them. Germline loops: CDR1 WNHNN, CDR2 SYGVQD (reference sequence).

The chain has TRBV5-1 and TRBJ2-7; TRBD1 matches at 7 bases. J was trimmed by 3 bases and V by 5 bases; bases with no gene match: 11. This CDR3 is built from 15 residues. Germline values: CDR1 SGHRS, CDR2 YFSETQ. CDR3 nucleotide sequence: TGCGCCAGCAGATTTAACGACAGGGTTTTCTACGAGCAGTACTTC. Amino acid sequence: CASRFNDRVFYEQYF.